The clone carrying this TCR beta chain was seen a single time. The source of the sample is a study of OX40 agonist ivuxolimab in advanced cancers. Study as a whole: Ivuxolimab, which is an agonistic anti-OX40 (CD134) antibody, was administered to the patients.

Measured with immunoSEQ multiplex PCR; TCRdb has only the in-frame clones, and not every one. The top ten hold around 0.31% of the sample, which has roughly 65,000 clones, roughly 90% seen once. V lost 2 bases to trimming and J lost 1 base; unmatched junction nucleotides: 14. This CDR3 is built from 21 residues. The germline V gene has CDR1 SGHTA and CDR2 FQGTGA. Patients with a history of autoimmune disease or on systemic immunosuppression were excluded. The clonotype comes from an adult with an advanced solid tumor such as melanoma, head and neck, liver or kidney cancer. This material consisted of CD4+ or CD8+ T cells sorted from blood, taken in a trial of the OX40 agonist ivuxolimab. The rearrangement links TRBV7-3 to TRBJ2-1, with TRBD2 matching over 13 bases. The CDR3 sequence is CASSLGEGLAGPIGSYNEQFF. CDR3 DNA sequence: TGTGCCAGCAGCTTAGGGGAGGGACTAGCGGGACCGATTGGTTCCTACAATGAGCAGTTCTTC.